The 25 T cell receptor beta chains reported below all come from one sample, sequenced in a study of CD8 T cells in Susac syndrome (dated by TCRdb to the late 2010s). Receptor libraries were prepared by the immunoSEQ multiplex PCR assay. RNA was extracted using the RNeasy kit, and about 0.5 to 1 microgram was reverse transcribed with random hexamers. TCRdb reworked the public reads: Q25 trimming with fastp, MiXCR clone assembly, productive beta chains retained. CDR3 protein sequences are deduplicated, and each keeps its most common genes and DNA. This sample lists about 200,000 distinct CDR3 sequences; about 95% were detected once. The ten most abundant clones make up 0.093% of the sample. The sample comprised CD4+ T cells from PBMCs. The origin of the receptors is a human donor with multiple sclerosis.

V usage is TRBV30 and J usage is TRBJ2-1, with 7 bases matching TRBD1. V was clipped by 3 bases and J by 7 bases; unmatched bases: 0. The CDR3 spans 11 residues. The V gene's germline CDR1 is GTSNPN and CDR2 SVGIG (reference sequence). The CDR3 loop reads CAWSRGNEQFF. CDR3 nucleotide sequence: TGTGCCTGGAGCAGGGGGAATGAGCAGTTCTTC.

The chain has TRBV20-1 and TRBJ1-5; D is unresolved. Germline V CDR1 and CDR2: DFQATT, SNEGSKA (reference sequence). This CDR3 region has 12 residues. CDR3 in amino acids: CGCGVENQPQHF. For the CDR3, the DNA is TGCGGTTGTGGGGTGGAGAATCAGCCCCAGCATTTT.

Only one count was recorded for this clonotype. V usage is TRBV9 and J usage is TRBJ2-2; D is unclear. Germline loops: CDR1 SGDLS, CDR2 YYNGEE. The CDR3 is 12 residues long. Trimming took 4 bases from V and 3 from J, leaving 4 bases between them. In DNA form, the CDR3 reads TGTGCCAGCAGCTCCCACACCGGGGAGCTGTTTTTT. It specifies CASSSHTGELFF.

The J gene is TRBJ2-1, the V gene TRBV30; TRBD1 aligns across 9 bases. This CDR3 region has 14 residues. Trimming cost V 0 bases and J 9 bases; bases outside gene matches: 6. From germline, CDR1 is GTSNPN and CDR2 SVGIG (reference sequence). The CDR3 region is CAWSVQGANGEQFF. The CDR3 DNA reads TGTGCCTGGAGTGTACAGGGGGCGAACGGTGAGCAGTTCTTC. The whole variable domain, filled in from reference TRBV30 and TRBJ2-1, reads SQTIHQWPATLVQPVGSPLSLECTVEGTSNPNLYWYRQAAGRGLQLLFYSVGIGQISSEVPQNLSASRPQDRQFILSSKKLLLSDSGFYLCAWSVQGANGEQFFGPGTRLTVL.

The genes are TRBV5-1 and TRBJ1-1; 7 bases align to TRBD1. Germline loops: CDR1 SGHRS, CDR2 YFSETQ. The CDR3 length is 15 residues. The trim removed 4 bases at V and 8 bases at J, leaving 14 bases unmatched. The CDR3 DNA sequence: TGCGCCAGCAGCGTGCTAACGGGACAGATATCCGAAGCTTTCTTT. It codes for CASSVLTGQISEAFF. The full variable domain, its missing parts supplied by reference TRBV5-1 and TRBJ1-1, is KAGVTQTPRYLIKTRGQQVTLSCSPISGHRSVSWYQQTPGQGLQFLFEYFSETQRNKGNFPGRFSGRQFSNSRSEMNVSTLELGDSALYLCASSVLTGQISEAFFGQGTRLTVV.

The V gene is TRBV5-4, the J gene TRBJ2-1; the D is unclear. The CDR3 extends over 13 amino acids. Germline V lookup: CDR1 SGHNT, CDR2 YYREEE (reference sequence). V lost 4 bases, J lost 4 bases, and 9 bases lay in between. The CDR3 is CASSQAPYNEQFF. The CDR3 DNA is TGTGCCAGCAGCCAGGCGCCTTACAATGAGCAGTTCTTC.

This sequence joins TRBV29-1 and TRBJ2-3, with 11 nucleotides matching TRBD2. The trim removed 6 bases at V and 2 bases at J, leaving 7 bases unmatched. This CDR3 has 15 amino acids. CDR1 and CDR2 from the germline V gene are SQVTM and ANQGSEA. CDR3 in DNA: TGCAGCGTACGTCTAGCGGGGGGTTCCACAGATACGCAGTATTTT. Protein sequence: CSVRLAGGSTDTQYF.

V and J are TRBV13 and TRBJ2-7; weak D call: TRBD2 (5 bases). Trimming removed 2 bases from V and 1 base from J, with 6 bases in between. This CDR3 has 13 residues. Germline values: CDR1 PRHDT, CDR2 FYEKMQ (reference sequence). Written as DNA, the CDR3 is TGTGCCAGCAGCTTAAGGGAGTCCTACGAGCAGTACTTC. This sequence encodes CASSLRESYEQYF.

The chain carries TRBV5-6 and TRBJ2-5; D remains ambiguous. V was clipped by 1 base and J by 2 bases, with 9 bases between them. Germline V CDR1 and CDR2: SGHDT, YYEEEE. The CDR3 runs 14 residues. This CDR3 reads CASSLMAVQETQYF. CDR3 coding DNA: TGTGCCAGCAGCTTGATGGCGGTACAAGAGACCCAGTACTTC.

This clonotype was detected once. The CDR3 sequence is CATSDGPSYGYTF. The CDR3 DNA sequence: TGTGCCACCAGTGACGGGCCATCCTATGGCTACACCTTC. The chain employs TRBV24-1 and TRBJ1-2, with D unresolved. This CDR3 is 13 amino acids long. Trimming left V 4 bases short and J 4 bases short, with 9 bases between. Per germline, CDR1 KGHDR and CDR2 SFDVKD.

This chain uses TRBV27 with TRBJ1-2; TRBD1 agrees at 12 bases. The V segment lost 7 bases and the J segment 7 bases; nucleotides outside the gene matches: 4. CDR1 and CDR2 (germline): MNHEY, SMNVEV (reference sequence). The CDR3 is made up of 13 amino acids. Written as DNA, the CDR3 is TGTGCCAGCAAGGCGGGACAGGGGGCTGGCTACACCTTC. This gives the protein CASKAGQGAGYTF.

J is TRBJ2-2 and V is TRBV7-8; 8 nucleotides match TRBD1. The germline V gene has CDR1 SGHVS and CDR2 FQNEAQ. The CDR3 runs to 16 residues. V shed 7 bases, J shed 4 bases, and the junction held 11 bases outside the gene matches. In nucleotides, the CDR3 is TGTGCCAGCACCCTTCAGGGACAGGACCGCACCGGGGAGCTGTTTTTT. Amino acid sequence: CASTLQGQDRTGELFF. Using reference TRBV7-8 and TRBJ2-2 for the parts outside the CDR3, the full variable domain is GAGVSQSPRYKVAKRGQDVALRCDPISGHVSLFWYQQALGQGPEFLTYFQNEAQLDKSGLPSDRFFAERPEGSVSTLKIQRTQQEDSAVYLCASTLQGQDRTGELFFGEGSRLTVL.

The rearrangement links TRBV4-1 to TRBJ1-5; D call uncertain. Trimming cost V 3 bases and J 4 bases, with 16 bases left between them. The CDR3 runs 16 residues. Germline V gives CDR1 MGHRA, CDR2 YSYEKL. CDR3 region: CASSHPPTDRNQPQHF. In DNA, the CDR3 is TGCGCCAGCAGCCACCCCCCGACCGACCGGAATCAGCCCCAGCATTTT.

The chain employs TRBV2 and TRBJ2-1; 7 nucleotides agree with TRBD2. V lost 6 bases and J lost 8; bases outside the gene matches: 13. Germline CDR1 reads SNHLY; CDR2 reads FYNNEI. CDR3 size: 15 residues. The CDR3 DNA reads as TGTGCCAGCAGGGGCGGGAGAGGGTTCAATGATGAGCAGTTCTTC. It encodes CASRGGRGFNDEQFF.

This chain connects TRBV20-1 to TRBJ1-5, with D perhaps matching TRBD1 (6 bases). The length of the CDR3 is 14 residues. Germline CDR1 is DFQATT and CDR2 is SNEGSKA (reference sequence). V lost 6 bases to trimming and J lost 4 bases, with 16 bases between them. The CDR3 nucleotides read TGCAGTGCCCCGGGAAAAACAGGGAATCAGCCCCAGCATTTT. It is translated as CSAPGKTGNQPQHF.

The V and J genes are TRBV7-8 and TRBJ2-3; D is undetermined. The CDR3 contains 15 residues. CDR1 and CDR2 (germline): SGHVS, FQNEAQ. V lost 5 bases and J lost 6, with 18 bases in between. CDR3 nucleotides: TGTGCCAGCAGCCCGCCAGCGCCCCCGCGGGATACGCAGTATTTT. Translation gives CASSPPAPPRDTQYF.

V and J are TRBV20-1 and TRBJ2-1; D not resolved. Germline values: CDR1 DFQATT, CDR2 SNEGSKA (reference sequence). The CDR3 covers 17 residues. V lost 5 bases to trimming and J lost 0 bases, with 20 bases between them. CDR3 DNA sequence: TGCAGTGCTCCTAACGGCGTTGGGCAGAGCTCCTACAATGAGCAGTTCTTC. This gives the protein CSAPNGVGQSSYNEQFF.

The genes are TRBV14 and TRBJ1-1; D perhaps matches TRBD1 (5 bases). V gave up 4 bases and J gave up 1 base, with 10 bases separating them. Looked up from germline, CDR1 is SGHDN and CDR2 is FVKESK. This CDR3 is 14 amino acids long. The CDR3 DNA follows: TGTGCCAGCAGCCGCCGCGGGGGGAACACTGAAGCTTTCTTT. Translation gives CASSRRGGNTEAFF.

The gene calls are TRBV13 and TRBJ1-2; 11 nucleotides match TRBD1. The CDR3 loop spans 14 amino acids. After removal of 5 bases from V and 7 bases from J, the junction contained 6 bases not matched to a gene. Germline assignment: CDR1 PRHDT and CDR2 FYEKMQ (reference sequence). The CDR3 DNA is TGTGCCAGCAGCGAAGGACAGGGGGCCTCTGGCTACACCTTC. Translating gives CASSEGQGASGYTF. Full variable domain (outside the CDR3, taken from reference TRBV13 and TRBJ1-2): AAGVIQSPRHLIKEKRETATLKCYPIPRHDTVYWYQQGPGQDPQFLISFYEKMQSDKGSIPDRFSAQQFSDYHSELNMSSLELGDSALYFCASSEGQGASGYTFGSGTRLTVV.

CDR3 DNA sequence: TGTGCCAGCAGTGAAGACAGGGAGGTCGGGGCTTTCTTT. Translating gives CASSEDREVGAFF. The chain recombines TRBV2 with TRBJ1-1; a weak D match, TRBD1 (6 bases). CDR3 length: 13 residues. Per germline, CDR1 SNHLY and CDR2 FYNNEI. The V end was cut by 1 base, the J end by 11 bases, with 14 bases between.

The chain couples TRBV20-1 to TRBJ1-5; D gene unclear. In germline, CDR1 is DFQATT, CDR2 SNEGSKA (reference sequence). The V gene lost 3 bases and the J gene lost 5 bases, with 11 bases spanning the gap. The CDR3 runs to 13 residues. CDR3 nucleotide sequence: TGCAGTGCTAGGGGCCTGAGGGATCAGCCCCAGCATTTT. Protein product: CSARGLRDQPQHF.

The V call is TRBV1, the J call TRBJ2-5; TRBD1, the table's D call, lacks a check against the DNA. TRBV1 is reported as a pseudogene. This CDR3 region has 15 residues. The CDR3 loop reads CTSSHPGTKQETQYF. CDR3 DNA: TGCACCAGCAGCCACCCCGGGACGAAACAAGAGACCCAGTACTTC.

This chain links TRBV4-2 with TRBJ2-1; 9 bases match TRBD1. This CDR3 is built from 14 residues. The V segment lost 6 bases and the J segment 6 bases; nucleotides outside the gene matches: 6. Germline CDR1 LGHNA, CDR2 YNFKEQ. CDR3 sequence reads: CASRGQGTSNEQFF. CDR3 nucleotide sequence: TGTGCCAGCAGAGGACAGGGGACAAGCAATGAGCAGTTCTTC.

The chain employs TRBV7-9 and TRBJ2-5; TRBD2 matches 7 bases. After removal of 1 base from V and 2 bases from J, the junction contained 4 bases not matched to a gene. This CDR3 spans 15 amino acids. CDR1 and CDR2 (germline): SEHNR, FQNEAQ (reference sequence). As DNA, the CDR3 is TGTGCCAGCAGCTTAGGAAATAGCGGGCAAGAGACCCAGTACTTC. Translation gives CASSLGNSGQETQYF.

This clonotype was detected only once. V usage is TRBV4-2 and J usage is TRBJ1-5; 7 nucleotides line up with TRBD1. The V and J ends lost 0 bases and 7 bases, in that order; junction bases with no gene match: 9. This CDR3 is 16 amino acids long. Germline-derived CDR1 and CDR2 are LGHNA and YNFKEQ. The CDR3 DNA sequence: TGTGCCAGCAGCCAAGATCGGGGACAGAGCATACAGCCCCAGCATTTT. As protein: CASSQDRGQSIQPQHF.